This paragraph reports one T cell receptor beta chain. As yet, its antigen is unknown. The sample comes from a study of cytomegalovirus exposure and HLA in healthy donors. Findings of the study overall: In vitro data verified a few CMV-associated chains as specific for CMV antigens. TCR clusters originating in the first cohort tended to co-occur in the 120 validation repertoires, according to a later analysis.

Some clones are missing from TCRdb's copy, which holds only in-frame ones; the method was immunoSEQ multiplex PCR. The sample yields about 88,000 clones, roughly 84% seen once. Material: PBMCs. This sequence originates from a woman aged 18-35 years in good health and CMV-seropositive.

DNA of the CDR3: TGTGCCAGCAGCTTAGTACAGGGCACCGGGGAGCTGTTTTTT. Amino acid sequence: CASSLVQGTGELFF. V gene TRBV7-7 combines with J gene TRBJ2-2; maybe TRBD1 (6 bases). Deletions cut 1 base from V and 4 bases from J, with 7 bases between. This CDR3 has 14 amino acids. In germline, CDR1 is SSHAT, CDR2 FNYEAQ (reference sequence).